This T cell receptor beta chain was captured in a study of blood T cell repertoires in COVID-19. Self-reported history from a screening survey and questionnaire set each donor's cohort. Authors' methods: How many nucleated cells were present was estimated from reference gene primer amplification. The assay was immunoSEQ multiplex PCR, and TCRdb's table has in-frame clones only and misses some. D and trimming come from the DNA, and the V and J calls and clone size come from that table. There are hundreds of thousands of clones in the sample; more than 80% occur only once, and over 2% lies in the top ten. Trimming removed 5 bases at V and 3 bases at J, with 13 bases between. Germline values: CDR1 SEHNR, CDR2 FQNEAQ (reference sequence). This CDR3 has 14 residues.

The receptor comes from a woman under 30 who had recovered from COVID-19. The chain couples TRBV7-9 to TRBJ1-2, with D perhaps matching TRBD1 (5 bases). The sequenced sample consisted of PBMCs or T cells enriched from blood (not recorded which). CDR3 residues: CASSRDVQDYGYTF. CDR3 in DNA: TGTGCCAGCAGCAGGGACGTACAAGACTATGGCTACACCTTC.